The sequence of this T cell receptor (beta chain) was determined in a study of cytomegalovirus exposure and HLA in healthy donors. This clone was detected a few times. What it binds is not known. 13 Jbeta primers and 60 Vbeta primers were used for the PCR. Profiling relied on immunoSEQ multiplex PCR, and the TCRdb table lists in-frame clones only, not all of them. Of about 120,000 clones detected, about 73% appear once; the ten largest clones hold roughly 3.5%. Findings and caveats of the study: In most subjects, TCR beta sequences reportedly gave accurate predictions of HLA-A and HLA-B alleles.

Each donor's status was that of a healthy bone marrow donor. Germline V gene lookup returns CDR1 MNHNS and CDR2 SASEGT. The CDR3 runs to 14 residues. Trimming removed 7 bases at V and 7 bases at J, with 16 bases between. The specimen was PBMCs. This TCR was sampled from a woman aged 25 to 39 in good health and CMV-seropositive. This chain uses TRBV6-1 with TRBJ1-4; tentatively, D is TRBD1 (6 bases). CDR3 amino acids: CASKTGGQGEKLFF. The CDR3 nucleotides are TGTGCCAGCAAAACCGGGGGGCAGGGTGAAAAACTGTTTTTT.